Listed here are 9 T cell receptor beta chains from one sample, sequenced in a study of CD8 T cells in ankylosing spondylitis. One entry per CDR3 protein, called by TCRdb with MiXCR from the 5' RACE reads. The table lists 400,000 to 450,000 distinct CDR3 sequences, roughly a sixth of them singletons. Overall study findings and caveats: What seemed typical of ankylosing spondylitis blood was a TCR beta motif built from roughly eight highly homologous variants.

For these receptors, no antigen is known. Sequencing was carried out using blood, either unsorted or a sorted T cell fraction (not recorded which). All receptors come from a male donor with ankylosing spondylitis.

This clonotype occurred many times. V usage is TRBV5-1 and J usage is TRBJ2-2, with D possibly matching TRBD1 (5 bases). Looked up from germline, CDR1 is SGHRS and CDR2 is YFSETQ. The length of the CDR3 is 17 residues. Trimming removed 2 bases at V and 2 bases at J, with 16 bases between. The CDR3 sequence is CASSFQGGQTNTGELFF. The DNA for the CDR3 is TGCGCCAGCAGCTTCCAGGGCGGTCAGACTAACACCGGGGAGCTGTTTTTT.

V gene TRBV15 combines with J gene TRBJ2-1; TRBD2 agrees at 9 bases. Germline values: CDR1 LNHNV, CDR2 YYDKDF (reference sequence). CDR3 size: 18 residues. V lost 2 bases, J lost 7 bases, and 15 bases stayed unmatched. The chain's CDR3 is CATSRSRGAGGPVNEQFF. The DNA of the CDR3 is TGTGCCACCAGCAGAAGCCGGGGGGCGGGGGGGCCGGTAAATGAGCAGTTCTTC.

V is TRBV5-1 and J is TRBJ1-1; TRBD1 agrees at 8 bases. This CDR3 has 15 amino acids. The ends lost 4 bases at V and 4 bases at J; junction bases unmatched: 9. Germline V gives CDR1 SGHRS, CDR2 YFSETQ. The CDR3 protein is CASSRTPGQGTEAFF. In DNA form, the CDR3 reads TGCGCCAGCAGCCGAACACCCGGACAGGGCACTGAAGCTTTCTTT. Full variable domain (missing parts from reference TRBV5-1 and TRBJ1-1): KAGVTQTPRYLIKTRGQQVTLSCSPISGHRSVSWYQQTPGQGLQFLFEYFSETQRNKGNFPGRFSGRQFSNSRSEMNVSTLELGDSALYLCASSRTPGQGTEAFFGQGTRLTVV.

In this sample, this clonotype turned up a few times. This chain links TRBV20-1 with TRBJ2-3; 10 positions agree with TRBD2. The V and J ends lost 5 bases and 2 bases, in that order; junction bases with no gene match: 10. This CDR3 has 16 amino acids. CDR1 and CDR2 (germline): DFQATT, SNEGSKA (reference sequence). The CDR3 sequence: CSAPRVGLAVTDTQYF. DNA of the CDR3: TGCAGTGCTCCCCGGGTCGGACTAGCGGTCACAGATACGCAGTATTTT.

The gene calls are TRBV20-1 and TRBJ2-2; D is possibly TRBD1 (6 bases). With 1 base removed from V and 3 bases from J, the gap between germline ends came to 12 bases. CDR3 length: 15 residues. In germline, CDR1 is DFQATT, CDR2 SNEGSKA (reference sequence). The CDR3 coding sequence is TGCAGTGCTAGAGGGGGCAGGGGCGACACCGGGGAGCTGTTTTTT. Translation gives CSARGGRGDTGELFF.

The chain combines TRBV20-1 with TRBJ1-5, with D unclear. Germline V gene sequence: CDR1 DFQATT, CDR2 SNEGSKA (reference sequence). The CDR3 is 16 amino acids. The V end was cut by 0 bases, the J end by 1 base, with 13 bases between. The CDR3 here is CSARDPIGFSNQPQHF. CDR3 DNA: TGCAGTGCTAGAGACCCTATTGGGTTCAGCAATCAGCCCCAGCATTTT.

This clonotype was detected only once. The CDR3 region has the DNA TGCAGTGCCGAAAGAAGTAGCCGGAAGGGCAATGAGCAGTTCTTC. It codes for CSAERSSRKGNEQFF. The rearrangement uses TRBV20-1 and TRBJ2-1; D uncertain. Trimming took off 6 bases at V and 6 bases at J, with 21 bases between the two ends. This CDR3 is built from 15 residues. The germline V gene has CDR1 DFQATT and CDR2 SNEGSKA (reference sequence).

The chain has TRBV20-1 and TRBJ2-7; TRBD2 matches 7 bases. Trimming cost V 3 bases and J 5 bases; bases outside gene matches: 4. Germline CDR1 and CDR2: DFQATT and SNEGSKA (reference sequence). The CDR3 loop spans 12 amino acids. DNA of the CDR3: TGCAGTGCTAGTAGGGGAGGGAACGAGCAGTACTTC. Translating gives CSASRGGNEQYF.

At least ten counts were recorded for this clonotype. V usage is TRBV5-1 and J usage is TRBJ2-1; D possibly corresponds to TRBD1 (5 bases). With 2 bases removed from V and 5 bases from J, the gap between germline ends came to 5 bases. The CDR3 is made up of 12 amino acids. The germline V gene encodes CDR1 SGHRS and CDR2 YFSETQ. The CDR3 bases are TGCGCCAGCAGCTTCAGGGACAATGAGCAGTTCTTC. Protein product: CASSFRDNEQFF.